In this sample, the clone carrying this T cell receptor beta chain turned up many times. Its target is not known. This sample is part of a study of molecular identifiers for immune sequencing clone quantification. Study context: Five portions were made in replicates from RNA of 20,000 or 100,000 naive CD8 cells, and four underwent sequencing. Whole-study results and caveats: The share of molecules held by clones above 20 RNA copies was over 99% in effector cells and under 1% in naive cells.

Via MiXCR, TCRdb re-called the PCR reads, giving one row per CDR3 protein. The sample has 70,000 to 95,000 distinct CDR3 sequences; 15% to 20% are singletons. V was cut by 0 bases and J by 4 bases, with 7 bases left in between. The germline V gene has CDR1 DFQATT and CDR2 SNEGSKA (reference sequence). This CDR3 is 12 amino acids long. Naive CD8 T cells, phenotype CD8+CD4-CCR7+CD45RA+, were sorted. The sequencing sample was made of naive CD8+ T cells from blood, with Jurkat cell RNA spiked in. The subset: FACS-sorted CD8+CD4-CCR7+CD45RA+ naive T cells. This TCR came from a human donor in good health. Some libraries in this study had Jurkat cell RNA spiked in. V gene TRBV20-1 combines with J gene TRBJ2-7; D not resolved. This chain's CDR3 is CSARDLGYEQYF. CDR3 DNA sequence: TGCAGTGCTAGAGATCTCGGGTACGAGCAGTACTTC.